The entry below describes one TCR beta chain. Germline V gene data show CDR1 as GTSNPN and CDR2 as SVGIG (reference sequence). Trimming took 2 bases from V and 4 from J, leaving 3 bases between them. The length of the CDR3 is 11 residues. The data are from a study of cytomegalovirus exposure and HLA in healthy donors. Both 60 Vbeta primers and 13 Jbeta primers went into the PCR. Clones were sequenced by immunoSEQ multiplex PCR, and TCRdb holds only the in-frame ones, with some missing. There are around 150,000 clones in the sample; around 88% occur only once, and more than 0.7% lies in the top ten. This TCR was recovered from a woman in her twenties or thirties in good health and CMV-seronegative. The V and J genes are TRBV30 and TRBJ1-3, with no clear D. Sequenced input: PBMCs. Written as DNA, the CDR3 is TGTGCCTGGAGTCAAGGAAACACCATATATTTT. Translated, it gives CAWSQGNTIYF.